Shown below are 20 T cell receptor beta chains from a single sample sequenced in a study of T cell responses to AZD1222 COVID-19 vaccine. The data were produced by immunoSEQ multiplex PCR, yet TCRdb's version contains in-frame clones alone and is incomplete. The table lists 140,000 to 150,000 clones, over 80% of them singletons. The starting material was peripheral blood, obtained 28 days after the second AZD1222 dose. The receptors were gathered from an adult who received the AZD1222 COVID-19 vaccine.

V usage is TRBV5-6 and J usage is TRBJ1-5, with D possibly TRBD1 on 5 matching bases. Trimming took off 4 bases at V and 4 bases at J, with 12 bases between the two ends. Germline V gene lookup returns CDR1 SGHDT and CDR2 YYEEEE. This CDR3 comprises 14 residues. Here the CDR3 reads CASSLRYRNQPQHF. CDR3 DNA sequence: TGTGCCAGCAGCCTGCGGTACAGGAATCAGCCCCAGCATTTT.

The chain employs TRBV11-2 and TRBJ1-1, with D perhaps TRBD1 (5 bases). V dropped 5 bases and J dropped 7 bases, with 14 bases sitting between them. The CDR3 spans 13 residues. The V gene's germline CDR1 is SGHAT and CDR2 FQNNGV. In DNA, the CDR3 is TGTGCCAGCAGCCCCGGACAACCGAATGAAGCTTTCTTT. This translates into CASSPGQPNEAFF.

V gene TRBV12-3 or TRBV12-4 combines with J gene TRBJ1-1; D is perhaps TRBD1 (6 bases). CDR3 size: 11 residues. V was clipped by 6 bases and J by 8 bases, with 10 bases between them. In DNA, the CDR3 is TGTGCCAGCAGCCCGGACAGAGAAGCTTTCTTT. This translates into CASSPDREAFF.

The V call is TRBV6-1, the J call TRBJ1-6; D may be TRBD1 (5 bases). V was clipped by 10 bases and J by 7 bases, with 17 bases between them. The CDR3 runs to 14 residues. Germline lookup yields CDR1 MNHNS and CDR2 SASEGT. CDR3: CATSPGTPNSPLHF. CDR3 nucleotide sequence: TGTGCCACGTCACCCGGGACGCCGAATTCACCCCTCCACTTT.

The chain combines TRBV10-3 with TRBJ2-2; possibly TRBD1 or TRBD2 for D (5 bases each). Trimming left V 6 bases short and J 1 base short, with 12 bases between. CDR1 and CDR2 from the germline V gene are ENHRY and SYGVKD. The CDR3 consists of 15 residues. The CDR3 DNA follows: TGTGCCATCAGGAACGGGACGGTGAACACCGGGGAGCTGTTTTTT. Its protein is CAIRNGTVNTGELFF.

This clone came up once. V and J are TRBV4-3 and TRBJ2-1; 10 bases fit TRBD2. This CDR3 has 14 residues. V lost 3 bases, J lost 7 bases, and 3 bases stayed unmatched. CDR1 LGHNA and CDR2 YSLEER come from the germline V gene. CDR3 region: CASSHRTSGNEQFF. The CDR3 nucleotides read TGCGCCAGCAGCCATAGGACTAGCGGTAATGAGCAGTTCTTC.

The chain combines TRBV28 with TRBJ1-5, with TRBD1 identical over 11 bases. The V gene's germline CDR1 is MDHEN and CDR2 SYDVKM. V dropped 7 bases and J dropped 0; count of bases not matched to a gene: 5. There are 16 residues in the CDR3. CDR3 in amino acids: CASTGTGGYSNQPQHF. The CDR3 nucleotides read TGTGCCAGCACCGGGACAGGGGGGTATAGCAATCAGCCCCAGCATTTT.

The genes are TRBV6-6 and TRBJ2-7, with 9 bases matching TRBD1. J gave up 1 base and V 5 bases, and 12 bases lay outside the gene matches. CDR3 size: 17 residues. Germline CDR1 MNHNY, CDR2 SVGAGI (reference sequence). DNA of the CDR3: TGTGCCAGCAGTCACGGAGGGGCACAGGGGGCTTCCTACGAGCAGTACTTC. Encoded protein: CASSHGGAQGASYEQYF.

The chain combines TRBV5-1 with TRBJ1-6; D not resolved. The CDR3 length is 13 residues. V lost 1 base, J lost 3 bases, and 2 bases lay in between. Per germline, CDR1 SGHRS and CDR2 YFSETQ. The CDR3 DNA sequence: TGCGCCAGCAGCTTGAACTATAATTCACCCCTCCACTTT. This translates into CASSLNYNSPLHF. Filled out from reference TRBV5-1 and TRBJ1-6, the complete variable domain reads KAGVTQTPRYLIKTRGQQVTLSCSPISGHRSVSWYQQTPGQGLQFLFEYFSETQRNKGNFPGRFSGRQFSNSRSEMNVSTLELGDSALYLCASSLNYNSPLHFGNGTRLTVT.

The V call is TRBV6-9, the J call TRBJ2-7, with 7 bases aligning to TRBD2. V lost 1 base to trimming and J lost 4 bases; unmatched junction nucleotides: 10. The CDR3 consists of 16 residues. In germline, CDR1 is MNHGY, CDR2 SVAAGI. CDR3 in DNA: TGTGCCAGCAGTTATTATCGGGCGGCGGGAGCTTACGAGCAGTACTTC. Amino acid sequence: CASSYYRAAGAYEQYF.

The genes are TRBV6-5 and TRBJ2-1; D perhaps matches TRBD2 (6 bases). Germline assignment: CDR1 MNHEY and CDR2 SVGAGI. This CDR3 contains 12 residues. Trimming cost V 6 bases and J 7 bases, with 10 bases left between them. The CDR3 sequence is CASSETSNEQFF. The CDR3 coding sequence is TGTGCCAGCAGCGAGACTAGTAATGAGCAGTTCTTC.

This clone was observed a handful of times. This sequence joins TRBV28 and TRBJ2-7; TRBD2 might be the D (5 bases). CDR3 length equals 13 residues. From germline, CDR1 is MDHEN and CDR2 SYDVKM. With 1 base removed from V and 7 bases from J, the gap between germline ends came to 11 bases. CDR3 residues: CASSLYSWREQYF. In DNA, the CDR3 is TGTGCCAGCAGTTTATACTCTTGGAGGGAGCAGTACTTC.

The chain couples TRBV28 to TRBJ2-5; the match to TRBD2 covers 12 bases. Trimming took 8 bases from V and 5 from J; bases not matched to a gene: 15. Germline V lookup: CDR1 MDHEN, CDR2 SYDVKM. This CDR3 has 17 amino acids. CDR3 nucleotides: TGTGCCAGCCAGACTAGCGGGAGCGGATTTCTTGGGGAGACCCAGTACTTC. Its translation is CASQTSGSGFLGETQYF.

The rearrangement links TRBV4-2 to TRBJ2-5, with D perhaps being TRBD1 or TRBD2 (6 bases each). V was shortened by 1 base and J by 7 bases, with 13 bases between the two germline ends. The germline V gene has CDR1 LGHNA and CDR2 YNFKEQ. The CDR3 is 14 residues long. This CDR3 is CASSQAGDKGTQYF. The CDR3 DNA reads as TGTGCCAGCAGCCAAGCGGGGGACAAGGGGACCCAGTACTTC.

The V and J genes are TRBV7-2 and TRBJ1-1; no clear D gene. Germline CDR1 SGHTA, CDR2 FQGNSA. V shed 6 bases and J shed 5 bases, with 13 bases lying between them. This CDR3 spans 13 amino acids. The CDR3 spells CASRRTLGTEAFF. Here the CDR3 DNA reads TGTGCCAGCAGACGTACCTTGGGGACTGAAGCTTTCTTT.

The chain links TRBV19 to TRBJ1-5, with TRBD1 as a possible D gene (6 bases). V lost 7 bases and J lost 6, with 19 bases in between. This CDR3 spans 15 amino acids. Per the germline V gene, CDR1 is LNHDA and CDR2 is SQIVND (reference sequence). The DNA of the CDR3 is TGTGCCAGTACCCCAGGAGGGGGGGAGATTCAGCCCCAGCATTTT. Translated: CASTPGGGEIQPQHF.

This chain connects TRBV7-9 to TRBJ1-4; 9 nucleotides match TRBD1. V lost 6 bases to trimming and J lost 3 bases; unmatched junction nucleotides: 2. There are 14 residues in the CDR3. Germline CDR1 and CDR2: SEHNR and FQNEAQ (reference sequence). The CDR3 DNA sequence: TGTGCCAGCAGTTGGGACAGGGCTAATGAAAAACTGTTTTTT. Its translation: CASSWDRANEKLFF.

The V and J genes are TRBV7-9 and TRBJ1-2; 7 nucleotides line up with TRBD1. CDR3 length equals 15 residues. CDR1 is SEHNR and CDR2 is FQNEAQ in the germline V gene (reference sequence). The ends lost 2 bases at V and 4 bases at J; junction bases unmatched: 7. Written as DNA, the CDR3 is TGTGCCAGCAGCTTACCAGGGGGTCTGTCCTATGGCTACACCTTC. It translates to CASSLPGGLSYGYTF.

This chain connects TRBV12-2 to TRBJ2-2; TRBD2, the table's D call, lacks a check against the DNA. TRBV12-2 constitutes a pseudogene. The CDR3 runs 20 residues. The CDR3 sequence is CASRLVKKPFTGSNAGELFF. The CDR3 DNA reads as TGTGCAAGTCGCTTAGTGAAAAAGCCGTTTACCGGGAGTAACGCCGGGGAGCTGTTTTTT.

CDR3 DNA: TGTGCCAGCAGTGAATATAGGGCAGGCCATGGCTACACCTTC. This encodes CASSEYRAGHGYTF. This sequence joins TRBV6-1 and TRBJ1-2; no clear D. Trimming removed 2 bases from V and 6 bases from J, with 13 bases in between. The CDR3 runs 14 residues. Germline V CDR1 and CDR2: MNHNS, SASEGT.